This T cell receptor beta chain derives from a study of blood T cell repertoires in COVID-19. Per the study methods: Scientists estimated how many nucleated cells there were by amplifying reference gene primers. Libraries were prepared by immunoSEQ multiplex PCR; TCRdb keeps only in-frame clonotypes and omits some of them. Clone size and the V and J calls come from that table; the DNA yielded D and trimming. The data show 370,000 or so clones, 81% seen once. The CDR3 spans 15 residues. CDR1 LGHDT and CDR2 YNNKEL come from the germline V gene (reference sequence). The germline V and J ends were trimmed by 1 base and 4 bases, with 11 bases remaining between them.

The origin of this receptor is a human donor with acute or convalescent COVID-19. The donor label of this sample is uncertain. This chain uses TRBV3-1 (or the pseudogene TRBV3-2) with TRBJ2-1; D may be TRBD2 (5 bases). Sequenced input: peripheral blood. This CDR3 reads CASSQGSDYYNEQFF. The CDR3 coding sequence is TGTGCCAGCAGCCAAGGTAGCGACTATTACAATGAGCAGTTCTTC.